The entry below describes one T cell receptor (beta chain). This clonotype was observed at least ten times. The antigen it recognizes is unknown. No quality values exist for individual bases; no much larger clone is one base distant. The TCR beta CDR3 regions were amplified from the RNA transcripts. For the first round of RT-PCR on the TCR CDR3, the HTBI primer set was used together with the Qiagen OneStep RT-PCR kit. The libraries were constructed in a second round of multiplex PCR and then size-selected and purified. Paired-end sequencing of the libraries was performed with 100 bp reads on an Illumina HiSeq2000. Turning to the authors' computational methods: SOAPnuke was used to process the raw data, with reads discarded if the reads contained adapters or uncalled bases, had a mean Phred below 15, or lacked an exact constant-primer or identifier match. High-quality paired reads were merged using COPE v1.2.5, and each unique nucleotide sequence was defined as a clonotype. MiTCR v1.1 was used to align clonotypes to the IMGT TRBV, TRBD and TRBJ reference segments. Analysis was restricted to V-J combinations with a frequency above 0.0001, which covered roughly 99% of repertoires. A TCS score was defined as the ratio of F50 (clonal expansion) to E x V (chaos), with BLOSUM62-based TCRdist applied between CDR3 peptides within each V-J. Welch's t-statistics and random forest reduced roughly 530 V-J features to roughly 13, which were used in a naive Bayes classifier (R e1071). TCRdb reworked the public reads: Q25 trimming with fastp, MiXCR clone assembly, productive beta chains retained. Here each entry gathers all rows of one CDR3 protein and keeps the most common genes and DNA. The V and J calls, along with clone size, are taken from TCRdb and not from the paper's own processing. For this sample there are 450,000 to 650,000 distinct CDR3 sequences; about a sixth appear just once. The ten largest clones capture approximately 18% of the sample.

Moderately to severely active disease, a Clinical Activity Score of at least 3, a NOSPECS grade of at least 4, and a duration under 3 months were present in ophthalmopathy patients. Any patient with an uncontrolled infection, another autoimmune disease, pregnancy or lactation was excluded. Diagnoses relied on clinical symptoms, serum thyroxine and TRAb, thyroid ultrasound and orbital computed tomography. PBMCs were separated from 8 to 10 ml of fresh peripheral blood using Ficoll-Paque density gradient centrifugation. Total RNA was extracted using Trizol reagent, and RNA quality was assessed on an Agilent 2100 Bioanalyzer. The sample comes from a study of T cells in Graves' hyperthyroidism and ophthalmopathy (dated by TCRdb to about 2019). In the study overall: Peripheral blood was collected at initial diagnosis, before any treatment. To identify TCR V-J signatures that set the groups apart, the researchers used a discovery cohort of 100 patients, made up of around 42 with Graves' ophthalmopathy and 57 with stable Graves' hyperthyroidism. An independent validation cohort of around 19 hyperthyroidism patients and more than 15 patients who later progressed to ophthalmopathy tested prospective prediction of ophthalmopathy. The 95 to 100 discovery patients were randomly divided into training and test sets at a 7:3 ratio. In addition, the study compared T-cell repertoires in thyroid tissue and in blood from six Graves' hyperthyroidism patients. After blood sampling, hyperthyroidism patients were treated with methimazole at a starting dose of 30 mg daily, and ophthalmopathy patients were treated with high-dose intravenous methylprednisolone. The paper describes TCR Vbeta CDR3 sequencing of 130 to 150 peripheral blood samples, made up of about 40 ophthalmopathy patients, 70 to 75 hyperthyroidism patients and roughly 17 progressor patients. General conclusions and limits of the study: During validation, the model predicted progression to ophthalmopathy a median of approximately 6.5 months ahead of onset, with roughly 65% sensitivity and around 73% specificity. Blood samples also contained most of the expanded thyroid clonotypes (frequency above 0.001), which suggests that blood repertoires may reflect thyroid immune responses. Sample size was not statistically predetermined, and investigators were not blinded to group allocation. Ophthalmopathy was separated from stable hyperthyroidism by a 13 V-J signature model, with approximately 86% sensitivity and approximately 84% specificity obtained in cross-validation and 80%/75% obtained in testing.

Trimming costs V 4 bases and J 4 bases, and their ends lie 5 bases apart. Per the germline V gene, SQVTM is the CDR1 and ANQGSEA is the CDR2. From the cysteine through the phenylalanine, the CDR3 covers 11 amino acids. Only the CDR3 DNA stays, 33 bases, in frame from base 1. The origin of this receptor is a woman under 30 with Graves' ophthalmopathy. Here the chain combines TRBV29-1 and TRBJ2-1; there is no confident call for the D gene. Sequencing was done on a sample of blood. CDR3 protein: CSVGLYNEQFF. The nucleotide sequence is TGCAGCGTTGGTCTATACAATGAGCAGTTCTTC.